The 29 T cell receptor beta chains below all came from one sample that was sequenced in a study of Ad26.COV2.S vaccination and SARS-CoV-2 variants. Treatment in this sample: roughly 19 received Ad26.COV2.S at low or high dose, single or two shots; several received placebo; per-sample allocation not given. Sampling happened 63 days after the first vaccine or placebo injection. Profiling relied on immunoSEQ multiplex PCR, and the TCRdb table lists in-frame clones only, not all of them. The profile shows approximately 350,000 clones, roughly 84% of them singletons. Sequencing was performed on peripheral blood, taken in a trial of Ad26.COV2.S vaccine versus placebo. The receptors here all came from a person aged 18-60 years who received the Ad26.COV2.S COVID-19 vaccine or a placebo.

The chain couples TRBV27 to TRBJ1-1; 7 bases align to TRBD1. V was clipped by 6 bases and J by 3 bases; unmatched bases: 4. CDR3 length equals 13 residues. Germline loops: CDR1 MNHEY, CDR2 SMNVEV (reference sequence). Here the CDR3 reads CASRIRGDTEAFF. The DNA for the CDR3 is TGTGCCAGCAGGATCAGGGGGGACACTGAAGCTTTCTTT.

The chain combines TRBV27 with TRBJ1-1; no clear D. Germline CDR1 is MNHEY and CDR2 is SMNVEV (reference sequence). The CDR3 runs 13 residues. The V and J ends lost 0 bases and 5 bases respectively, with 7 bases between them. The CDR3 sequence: CASSLSPRTEAFF. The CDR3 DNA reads TGTGCCAGCAGTTTATCCCCAAGGACTGAAGCTTTCTTT.

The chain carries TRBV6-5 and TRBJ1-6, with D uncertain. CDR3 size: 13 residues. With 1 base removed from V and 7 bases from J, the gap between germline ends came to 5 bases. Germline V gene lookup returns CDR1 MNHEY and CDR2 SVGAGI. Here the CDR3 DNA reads TGTGCCAGCAGTTACTTGAACAATTCACCCCTCCACTTT. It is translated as CASSYLNNSPLHF.

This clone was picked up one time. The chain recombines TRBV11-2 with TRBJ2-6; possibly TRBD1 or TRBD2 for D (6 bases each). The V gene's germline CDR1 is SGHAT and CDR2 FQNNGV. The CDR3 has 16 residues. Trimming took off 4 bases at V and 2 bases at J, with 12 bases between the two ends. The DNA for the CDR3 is TGTGCCAGCAGCTCAAACAGGGAGGCTGGGGCCAACGTCCTGACTTTC. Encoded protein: CASSSNREAGANVLTF.

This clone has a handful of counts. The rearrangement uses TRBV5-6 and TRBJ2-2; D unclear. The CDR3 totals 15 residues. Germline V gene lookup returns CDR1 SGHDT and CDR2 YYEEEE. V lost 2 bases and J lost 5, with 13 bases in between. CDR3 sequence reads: CASSFGPRDTGELFF. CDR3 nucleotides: TGTGCCAGCAGCTTCGGTCCCAGAGATACCGGGGAGCTGTTTTTT.

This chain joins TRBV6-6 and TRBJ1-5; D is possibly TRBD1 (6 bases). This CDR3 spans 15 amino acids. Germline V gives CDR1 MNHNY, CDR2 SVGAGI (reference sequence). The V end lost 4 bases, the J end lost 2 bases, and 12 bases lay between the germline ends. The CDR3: CASSLQGNGNQPQHF. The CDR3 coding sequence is TGTGCCAGCAGTTTACAGGGTAACGGCAATCAGCCCCAGCATTTT.

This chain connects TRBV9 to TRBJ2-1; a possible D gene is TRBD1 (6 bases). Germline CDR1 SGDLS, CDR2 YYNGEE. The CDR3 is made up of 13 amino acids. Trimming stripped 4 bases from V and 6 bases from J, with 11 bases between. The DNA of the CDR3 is TGTGCCAGCAGCCCAGGGGCCGTCAATGAGCAGTTCTTC. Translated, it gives CASSPGAVNEQFF.

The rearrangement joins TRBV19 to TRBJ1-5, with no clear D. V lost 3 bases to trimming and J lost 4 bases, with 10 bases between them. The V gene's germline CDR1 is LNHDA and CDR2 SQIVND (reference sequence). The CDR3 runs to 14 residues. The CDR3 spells CASSILGTNQPQHF. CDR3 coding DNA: TGTGCCAGTAGTATTCTGGGAACTAATCAGCCCCAGCATTTT.

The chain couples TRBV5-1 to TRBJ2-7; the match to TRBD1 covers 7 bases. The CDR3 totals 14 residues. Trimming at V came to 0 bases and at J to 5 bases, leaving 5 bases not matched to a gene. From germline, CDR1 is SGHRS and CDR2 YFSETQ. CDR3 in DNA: TGCGCCAGCAGCTTGGGACAGGGAATCCACGAGCAGTACTTC. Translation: CASSLGQGIHEQYF. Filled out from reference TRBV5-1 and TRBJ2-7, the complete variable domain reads KAGVTQTPRYLIKTRGQQVTLSCSPISGHRSVSWYQQTPGQGLQFLFEYFSETQRNKGNFPGRFSGRQFSNSRSEMNVSTLELGDSALYLCASSLGQGIHEQYFGPGTRLTVT.

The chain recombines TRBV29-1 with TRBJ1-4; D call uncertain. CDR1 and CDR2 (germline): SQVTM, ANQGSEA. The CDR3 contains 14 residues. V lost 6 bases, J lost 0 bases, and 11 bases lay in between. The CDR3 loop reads CSVDLGATNEKLFF. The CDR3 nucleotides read TGCAGCGTCGACCTCGGTGCAACTAATGAAAAACTGTTTTTT.

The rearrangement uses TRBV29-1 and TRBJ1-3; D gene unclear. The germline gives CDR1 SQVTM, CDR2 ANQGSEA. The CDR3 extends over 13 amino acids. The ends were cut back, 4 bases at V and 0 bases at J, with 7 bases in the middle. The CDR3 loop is CSVVYLSGNTIYF. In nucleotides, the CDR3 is TGCAGCGTTGTGTACCTCTCTGGAAACACCATATATTTT.

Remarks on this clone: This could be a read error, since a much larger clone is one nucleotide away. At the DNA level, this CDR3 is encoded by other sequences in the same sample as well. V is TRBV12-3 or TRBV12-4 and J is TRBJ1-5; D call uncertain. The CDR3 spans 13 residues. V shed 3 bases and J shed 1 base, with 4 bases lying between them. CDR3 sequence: CASSFDSNQPQHF. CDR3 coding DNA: TGTGCCAGCAGTTTTGACAGCAATCAGCCCCAGCATTTT.

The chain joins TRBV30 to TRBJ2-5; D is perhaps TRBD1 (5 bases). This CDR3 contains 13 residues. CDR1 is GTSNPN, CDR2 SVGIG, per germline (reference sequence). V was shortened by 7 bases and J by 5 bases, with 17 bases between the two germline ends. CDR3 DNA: TGTGCCTCCACGGCAGGGTTGGCGGAGACCCAGTACTTC. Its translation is CASTAGLAETQYF.

CDR3: CASSPGQDRAIGYTF. CDR3 DNA: TGTGCCAGTAGTCCAGGGCAGGATAGGGCTATTGGCTACACCTTC. V gene TRBV19 combines with J gene TRBJ1-2, with D possibly matching TRBD1 (5 bases). V lost 5 bases to trimming and J lost 7 bases, with 20 bases between them. Germline-derived CDR1 and CDR2 are LNHDA and SQIVND (reference sequence). The CDR3 is 15 amino acids. Full variable domain (rest looked up from reference TRBV19 and TRBJ1-2): DGGITQSPKYLFRKEGQNVTLSCEQNLNHDAMYWYRQDPGQGLRLIYYSQIVNDFQKGDIAEGYSVSREKKESFPLTVTSAQKNPTAFYLCASSPGQDRAIGYTFGSGTRLTVV.

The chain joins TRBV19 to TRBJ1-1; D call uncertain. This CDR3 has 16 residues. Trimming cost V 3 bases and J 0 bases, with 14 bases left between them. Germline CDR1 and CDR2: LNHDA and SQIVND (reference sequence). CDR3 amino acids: CASSISVRILNTEAFF. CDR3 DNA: TGTGCCAGTAGTATTTCCGTAAGGATTCTGAACACTGAAGCTTTCTTT. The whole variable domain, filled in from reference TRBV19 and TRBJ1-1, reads DGGITQSPKYLFRKEGQNVTLSCEQNLNHDAMYWYRQDPGQGLRLIYYSQIVNDFQKGDIAEGYSVSREKKESFPLTVTSAQKNPTAFYLCASSISVRILNTEAFFGQGTRLTVV.

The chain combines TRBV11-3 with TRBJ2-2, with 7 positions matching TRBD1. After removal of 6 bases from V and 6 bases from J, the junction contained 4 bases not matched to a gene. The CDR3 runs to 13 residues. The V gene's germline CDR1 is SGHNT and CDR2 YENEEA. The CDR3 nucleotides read TGTGCCAGCAGTCACAGGGGTCCCGGGGAGCTGTTTTTT. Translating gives CASSHRGPGELFF. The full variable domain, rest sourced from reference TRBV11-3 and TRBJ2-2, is EAGVVQSPRYKIIEKKQPVAFWCNPISGHNTLYWYLQNLGQGPELLIRYENEEAVDDSQLPKDRFSAERLKGVDSTLKIQPAELGDSAVYLCASSHRGPGELFFGEGSRLTVL.

The CDR3 region is CASSSETGPQYF. CDR3 coding DNA: TGTGCCAGCAGCTCCGAGACAGGTCCTCAGTACTTC. V usage is TRBV7-3 and J usage is TRBJ2-7; tentatively, D is TRBD1 (6 bases). The CDR3 runs to 12 residues. Germline V lookup: CDR1 SGHTA, CDR2 FQGTGA. Deletions cut 4 bases from V and 10 bases from J, with 14 bases between.

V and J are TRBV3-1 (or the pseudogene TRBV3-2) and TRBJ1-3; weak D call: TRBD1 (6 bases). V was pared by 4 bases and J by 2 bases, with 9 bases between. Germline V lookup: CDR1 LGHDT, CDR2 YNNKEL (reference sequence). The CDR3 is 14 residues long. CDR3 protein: CASSPRGPGNTIYF. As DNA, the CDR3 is TGTGCCAGCAGCCCGCGGGGGCCTGGAAACACCATATATTTT.

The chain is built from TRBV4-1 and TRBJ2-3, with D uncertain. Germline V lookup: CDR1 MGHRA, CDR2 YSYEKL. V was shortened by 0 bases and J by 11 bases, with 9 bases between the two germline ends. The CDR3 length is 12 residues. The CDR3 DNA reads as TGCGCCAGCAGCCAAGACTTGGGGTGGCAGTATTTT. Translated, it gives CASSQDLGWQYF.

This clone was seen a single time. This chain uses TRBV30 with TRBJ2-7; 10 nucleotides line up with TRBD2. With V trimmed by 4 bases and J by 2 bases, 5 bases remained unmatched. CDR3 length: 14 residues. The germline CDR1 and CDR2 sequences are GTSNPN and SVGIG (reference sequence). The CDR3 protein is CAWTRLAGAYEQYF. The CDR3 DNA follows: TGTGCCTGGACACGCCTAGCGGGGGCCTACGAGCAGTACTTC.

The CDR3 DNA is TGTGCCAGCAGCCCAGGGATGGGGACTGATAATTCACCCCTCCACTTT. It encodes CASSPGMGTDNSPLHF. The chain employs TRBV9 and TRBJ1-6, with TRBD1 as a possible D gene (5 bases). Germline V CDR1 and CDR2: SGDLS, YYNGEE. Trimming stripped 4 bases from V and 5 bases from J, with 16 bases between. This CDR3 region has 16 residues.

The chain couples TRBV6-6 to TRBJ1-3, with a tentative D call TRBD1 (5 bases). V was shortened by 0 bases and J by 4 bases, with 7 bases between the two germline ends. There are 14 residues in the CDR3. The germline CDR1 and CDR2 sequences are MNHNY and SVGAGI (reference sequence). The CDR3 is CASSYSEGGNTIYF. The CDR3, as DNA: TGTGCCAGCAGTTACTCGGAGGGGGGAAACACCATATATTTT.

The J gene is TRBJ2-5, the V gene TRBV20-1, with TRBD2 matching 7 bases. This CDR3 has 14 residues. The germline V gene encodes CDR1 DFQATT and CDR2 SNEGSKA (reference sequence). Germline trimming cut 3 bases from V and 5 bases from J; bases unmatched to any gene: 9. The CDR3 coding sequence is TGCAGTGCTAGTGGCGGGCGGCGGGGGGAGACCCAGTACTTC. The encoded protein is CSASGGRRGETQYF.

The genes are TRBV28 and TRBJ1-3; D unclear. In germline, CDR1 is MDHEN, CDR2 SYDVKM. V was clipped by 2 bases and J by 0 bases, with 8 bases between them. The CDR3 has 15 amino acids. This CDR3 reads CASSLTVSSGNTIYF. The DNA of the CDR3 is TGTGCCAGCAGTTTAACAGTTTCCTCTGGAAACACCATATATTTT.

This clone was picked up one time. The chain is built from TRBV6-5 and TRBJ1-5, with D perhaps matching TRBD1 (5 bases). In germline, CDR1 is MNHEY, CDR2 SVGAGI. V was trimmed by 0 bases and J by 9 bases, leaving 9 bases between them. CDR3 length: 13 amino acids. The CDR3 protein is CASSYSRGAPQHF. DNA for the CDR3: TGTGCCAGCAGTTACTCGAGGGGAGCGCCCCAGCATTTT.

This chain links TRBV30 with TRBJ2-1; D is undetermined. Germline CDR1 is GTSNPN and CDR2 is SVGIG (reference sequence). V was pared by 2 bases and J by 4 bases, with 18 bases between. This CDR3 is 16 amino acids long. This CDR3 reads CAWSSTWPENYNEQFF. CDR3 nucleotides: TGTGCCTGGAGTTCTACTTGGCCAGAGAATTACAATGAGCAGTTCTTC.

The CDR3 region has the DNA TGTGCCAGCTCCCCCGGGACAGCCAACTCTGGAAACACCATATATTTT. This sequence encodes CASSPGTANSGNTIYF. The chain couples TRBV18 to TRBJ1-3; TRBD1 matches 7 bases. The CDR3 totals 16 residues. V was pared by 6 bases and J by 0 bases, with 8 bases of the junction left unmatched. The germline CDR1 and CDR2 sequences are KGHSH and LQKENI. The complete variable domain, with remaining parts taken from reference TRBV18 and TRBJ1-3, reads NAGVMQNPRHLVRRRGQEARLRCSPMKGHSHVYWYRQLPEEGLKFMVYLQKENIIDESGMPKERFSAEFPKEGPSILRIQQVVRGDSAAYFCASSPGTANSGNTIYFGEGSWLTVV.

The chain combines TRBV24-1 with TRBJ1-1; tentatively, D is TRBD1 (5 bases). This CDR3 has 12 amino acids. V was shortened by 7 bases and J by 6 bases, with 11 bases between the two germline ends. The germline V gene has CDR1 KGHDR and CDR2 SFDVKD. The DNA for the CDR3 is TGTGCCACCAGGGGCCAGGGCCCTGAAGCTTTCTTT. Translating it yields CATRGQGPEAFF.

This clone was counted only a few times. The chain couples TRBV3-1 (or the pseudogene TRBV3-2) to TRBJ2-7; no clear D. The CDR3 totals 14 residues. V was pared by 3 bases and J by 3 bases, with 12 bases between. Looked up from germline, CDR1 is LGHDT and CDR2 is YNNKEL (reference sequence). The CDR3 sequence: CASSHRRRDYEQYF. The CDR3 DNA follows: TGTGCCAGCAGCCATAGACGGAGAGACTACGAGCAGTACTTC.